The clone carrying this TCR beta chain has just a few counts. The antigen remains undetermined. The data were obtained in a study of beta chain features in type 1 diabetes. The overall study: Regarding age, gender and cell yields, patients proved similar to healthy donors.

The study, taken as a whole, reports: The study found moderately but significantly shorter TCRB CDR3s in all four CD4+ subsets of Type 1 diabetes patients.

V lost 2 bases and J lost 2, with 13 bases in between. The CDR3 covers 15 residues. Germline loops: CDR1 LNHDA, CDR2 SQIVND (reference sequence). The whole isolated RNA underwent reverse transcription, so sequencing captured expressed TCRB transcripts. Naive, central memory and regulatory T cell samples produced a mean of about 3.5 million reads. The protocol was immunoSEQ multiplex PCR, while the TCRdb copy is restricted to in-frame clones and leaves out a portion. The table records about 400,000 clones, over 9.5% of them present only once. The TCR sequence derives from a woman aged 18-29 years with type 1 diabetes. Sequences were obtained from naive CD4+ T cells from blood. This rearrangement joins TRBV19 to TRBJ2-7; weak D call: TRBD1 (5 bases). CDR3 in amino acids: CASSIRFQGAYEQYF. In DNA form, the CDR3 reads TGTGCCAGTAGTATAAGGTTCCAGGGCGCCTACGAGCAGTACTTC.